One T cell receptor (beta chain) is described in this entry. The CDR3 spans 13 residues. TCRdb re-called the 5' RACE reads; every CDR3 protein appears as one record, without DNA. This table holds fewer than 16,000 distinct CDR3 sequences. This specimen comes from a study of T cells expressing NK-cell markers. The specimen sequenced was blood T cells: a sorted CD56 or NKG2C T cell subset, CD4+ or CD8+ T cells, or bulk PBMC T cells (not recorded which). The TCR was taken from a man aged 18-75 years in good health. The V gene is TRBV12-3 or TRBV12-4, the J gene TRBJ2-1. CDR3 amino acids: CASRLDSIYEQFF.